The 20 T cell receptor beta chains listed next were all sequenced from one sample in a study of vaccination effects on CD4 cells after COVID-19. Sequencing was preceded by expansion of antigen-specific CD4+ T cells with viral peptide pools in the ViraFEST assay. With roughly 10 days of culture completed, CD4+ T cells were isolated. Vaccinees lacked prior SARS-CoV-2 infection and tested negative for nucleocapsid antibodies. No cognate antigen is known for these TCRs. This table comes from immunoSEQ multiplex PCR, and its TCRdb copy is limited to in-frame clones, with some not included. The sample consists of 65,000 to 90,000 clones, 78% of them appearing once. Sequencing used CD4+ T cells from PBMCs cultured with SARS-CoV-2 spike peptides, obtained before COVID-19 vaccination. The receptor set was obtained from a human donor who received a COVID-19 vaccine.

The chain is built from TRBV6-6 and TRBJ1-3; D is undetermined. This CDR3 has 15 amino acids. The V and J ends lost 0 bases and 0 bases respectively, with 6 bases between them. The germline gives CDR1 MNHNY, CDR2 SVGAGI (reference sequence). CDR3 sequence reads: CASSYSSGSGNTIYF. The CDR3 region has the DNA TGTGCCAGCAGTTACTCCAGCGGCTCTGGAAACACCATATATTTT.

V and J are TRBV18 and TRBJ2-7, with 11 positions matching TRBD1. CDR3 length: 14 residues. V was clipped by 5 bases and J by 7 bases; unmatched bases: 7. The germline V gene has CDR1 KGHSH and CDR2 LQKENI. The CDR3 region is CASSEGQGAREQYV. CDR3 nucleotides: TGTGCCAGCTCAGAAGGACAGGGGGCGAGGGAGCAGTACGTC.

This clone has just one count. J is TRBJ2-1 and V is TRBV29-1; D is uncertain. Germline CDR1 is SQVTM and CDR2 is ANQGSEA. CDR3 size: 13 residues. Trimming pared 7 bases from V and 0 bases from J, leaving 10 bases between. The CDR3 here is CSDAESSYNEQFF. DNA for the CDR3: TGCAGCGACGCAGAGAGCTCCTACAATGAGCAGTTCTTC.

This sequence joins TRBV2 and TRBJ1-5; D might be TRBD1 (5 bases). The germline gives CDR1 SNHLY, CDR2 FYNNEI. This CDR3 region has 14 residues. Trimming stripped 7 bases from V and 4 bases from J, with 14 bases between. The CDR3 region is CASTFAGINQPQHF. Here the CDR3 DNA reads TGTGCCAGCACCTTCGCAGGGATAAATCAGCCCCAGCATTTT.

The chain couples TRBV11-2 to TRBJ2-7, with D possibly being TRBD1 (6 bases). CDR1 and CDR2 (germline): SGHAT, FQNNGV. The V and J ends lost 4 bases and 4 bases respectively, with 14 bases between them. The CDR3 length is 14 residues. CDR3 loop: CASSSMTGEYEQYV. CDR3 sequence (DNA): TGTGCCAGCAGCTCAATGACAGGAGAATACGAGCAGTACGTC.

The V gene is TRBV7-9, the J gene TRBJ2-6; TRBD1 matches at 8 bases. The CDR3 has 18 residues. Germline CDR1 SEHNR, CDR2 FQNEAQ (reference sequence). Trimming at V came to 6 bases and at J to 4 bases, leaving 14 bases not matched to a gene. The CDR3 nucleotides read TGTGCCAGCAGTTCAGGACAGGGATCCCCCCAGGGGGCCAACGTCCTGACTTTC. Its protein is CASSSGQGSPQGANVLTF. Looking up the rest from reference TRBV7-9 and TRBJ2-6 gives the full variable domain: DTGVSQNPRHKITKRGQNVTFRCDPISEHNRLYWYRQTLGQGPEFLTYFQNEAQLEKSRLLSDRFSAERPKGSFSTLEIQRTEQGDSAMYLCASSSGQGSPQGANVLTFGAGSRLTVL.

This chain joins TRBV19 and TRBJ1-2; D is unclear. The CDR3 has 14 residues. The V end was cut by 10 bases, the J end by 4 bases, with 19 bases between. Per the germline V gene, CDR1 is LNHDA and CDR2 is SQIVND (reference sequence). For the CDR3, the DNA is TGTGCCACCGCCCATCGTGACATCGCCTATGGCTACACCTTC. Amino acid sequence: CATAHRDIAYGYTF. The complete variable domain, with remaining parts taken from reference TRBV19 and TRBJ1-2, reads DGGITQSPKYLFRKEGQNVTLSCEQNLNHDAMYWYRQDPGQGLRLIYYSQIVNDFQKGDIAEGYSVSREKKESFPLTVTSAQKNPTAFYLCATAHRDIAYGYTFGSGTRLTVV.

CDR3: CASSELRGAMQFF. The CDR3 nucleotides are TGCGCCAGCAGTGAGTTGCGGGGGGCCATGCAGTTCTTC. J is TRBJ2-1 and V is TRBV10-1, with TRBD2 identical over 8 bases. The trim removed 1 base at V and 12 bases at J, leaving 5 bases unmatched. Per the germline V gene, CDR1 is WNHNN and CDR2 is SYGVQD (reference sequence). The CDR3 loop spans 13 amino acids.

This clone was detected a few times. This chain links TRBV12-3 or TRBV12-4 with TRBJ1-2; D is undetermined. CDR3 length equals 11 residues. The V gene lost 5 bases and the J gene lost 9 bases, with 10 bases spanning the gap. In DNA, the CDR3 is TGTGCCAGCAGTCCTCAATATAGCTACACCTTC. It codes for CASSPQYSYTF.

Only a few counts were recorded for this clone. The gene calls are TRBV19 and TRBJ2-6, with 8 bases matching TRBD1. V shed 10 bases and J 2 bases; nucleotides not matched to a gene: 13. This CDR3 is 17 amino acids long. Germline CDR1 LNHDA, CDR2 SQIVND (reference sequence). The DNA for the CDR3 is TGTGCCACCTTCCAGGGGGCCCTCCAGCCTGGGGCCAACGTCCTGACTTTC. Protein sequence: CATFQGALQPGANVLTF.

The chain couples TRBV12-5 to TRBJ2-1; possibly TRBD2 for D (5 bases). The CDR3 covers 15 residues. The V gene lost 2 bases and the J gene lost 10 bases, with 18 bases spanning the gap. Germline V lookup: CDR1 LGHNT, CDR2 FRNRAP. In DNA form, the CDR3 reads TGTGCTAGTGGTTTGTCTTCTAGCATCCTGTCCGAGCAGTTCTTC. Its translation is CASGLSSSILSEQFF.

The V and J genes are TRBV7-9 and TRBJ2-5, with 9 nucleotides matching TRBD1. CDR1 is SEHNR and CDR2 is FQNEAQ in the germline V gene (reference sequence). The ends lost 5 bases at V and 5 bases at J; junction bases unmatched: 12. This CDR3 has 16 amino acids. The CDR3 sequence is CASSPGTGMVLETQYF. The CDR3 DNA is TGTGCCAGCAGCCCTGGGACAGGGATGGTTTTGGAGACCCAGTACTTC. Together with reference TRBV7-9 and TRBJ2-5, the CDR3 gives the full variable domain: DTGVSQNPRHKITKRGQNVTFRCDPISEHNRLYWYRQTLGQGPEFLTYFQNEAQLEKSRLLSDRFSAERPKGSFSTLEIQRTEQGDSAMYLCASSPGTGMVLETQYFGPGTRLLVL.

This chain links TRBV5-6 with TRBJ2-5; 9 bases align to TRBD1. The germline V gene encodes CDR1 SGHDT and CDR2 YYEEEE. The junction had 2 bases not matched to a gene; V was cut back by 0 bases and J by 5 bases. CDR3 length: 14 amino acids. The CDR3 region is CASSLGQGVETQYF. As DNA, the CDR3 is TGTGCCAGCAGCTTGGGACAGGGGGTTGAGACCCAGTACTTC.

The chain links TRBV12-3 or TRBV12-4 to TRBJ1-1; possibly TRBD1 for D (5 bases). V was pared by 5 bases and J by 4 bases, with 11 bases between. The CDR3 totals 13 residues. The CDR3 sequence: CASSLGEITEAFF. CDR3 coding DNA: TGTGCCAGCAGTCTGGGGGAGATCACTGAAGCTTTCTTT.

This chain links TRBV6-4 with TRBJ2-2; no reliable D call. The V end was cut by 3 bases, the J end by 0 bases, with 5 bases between. This CDR3 has 14 amino acids. CDR1 and CDR2 from the germline V gene are MRHNA and SNTAGT. This chain's CDR3 is CASSDEANTGELFF. The CDR3 DNA follows: TGTGCCAGCAGTGATGAGGCGAACACCGGGGAGCTGTTTTTT.

The genes are TRBV19 and TRBJ1-1; 8 bases fit TRBD1. CDR3 length: 13 residues. Trimming cost V 6 bases and J 4 bases; bases outside gene matches: 4. Germline values: CDR1 LNHDA, CDR2 SQIVND (reference sequence). DNA for the CDR3: TGTGCCAGTAGGACTACAGGGGGCACTGAAGCTTTCTTT. This translates into CASRTTGGTEAFF.

The chain joins TRBV10-2 to TRBJ2-7, with D perhaps TRBD1 (6 bases). Germline CDR1 is WSHSY and CDR2 is SAAADI. The germline V and J ends were trimmed by 4 bases and 3 bases, with 7 bases remaining between them. The length of the CDR3 is 12 residues. CDR3 bases: TGCGCCAGCAGTGCGGACAGCTACGAGCAGTACGTC. Amino acids: CASSADSYEQYV.

The V and J genes are TRBV28 and TRBJ2-1, with D perhaps TRBD1 (6 bases). Between the trimmed V and J ends, which lost 7 bases and 7 bases, there was a span of 23 bases. CDR1 and CDR2 (germline): MDHEN, SYDVKM. The CDR3 sequence is 16 residues long. CDR3 nucleotide sequence: TGTGCCAGCACTTCCCCTCGGTTGAGGGGGTTTAATGAGCAGTTCTTC. It translates to CASTSPRLRGFNEQFF. The variable domain in full, with the rest retrieved from reference TRBV28 and TRBJ2-1, is DVKVTQSSRYLVKRTGEKVFLECVQDMDHENMFWYRQDPGLGLRLIYFSYDVKMKEKGDIPEGYSVSREKKERFSLILESASTNQTSMYLCASTSPRLRGFNEQFFGPGTRLTVL.

The chain employs TRBV4-2 and TRBJ2-3; D ambiguous. Trimming took 2 bases from V and 5 from J, leaving 5 bases between them. CDR1 is LGHNA and CDR2 is YNFKEQ in the germline V gene. The CDR3 contains 12 residues. CDR3 sequence: CASSQSEDTQYF. The CDR3 region has the DNA TGTGCCAGCAGCCAATCAGAAGATACGCAGTATTTT.

The chain couples TRBV7-9 to TRBJ1-1; no clear D gene. The V and J ends lost 0 bases and 1 base respectively, with 12 bases between them. Germline CDR1 SEHNR, CDR2 FQNEAQ (reference sequence). The CDR3 totals 16 residues. CDR3 residues: CASSLARVQRNTEAFF. In nucleotides, the CDR3 is TGTGCCAGCAGCTTAGCGAGAGTACAGAGGAACACTGAAGCTTTCTTT.